This paragraph covers one T cell receptor (beta chain) sequence. Other DNA sequences from this sample encode an identical CDR3 as well. This sample stems from a study of blood T cell repertoires in COVID-19. Looking at the study overall: PBMCs, B-cell-depleted T cells, or T cells provided the cDNA or gDNA that made up the material.

Study members were between about 18 and 100 years old and lived in 24 US regions. Participants' own reports of clinical history determined their cohort assignment. How the authors handled the data: Estimated nucleated cell counts came from reference gene primer amplification. TCRdb keeps only in-frame clones here, not all; method: immunoSEQ multiplex PCR. For V, J and clone size, that table is used; D and trimming come from the DNA. The sample shows under 300,000 clones, 65% to 90% of them seen only once. This TCR derives from a man aged 18-30 years who had recovered from COVID-19. The source material was PBMCs or T cells enriched from blood (not recorded which).

The CDR3 loop is CASSSPGQGFQPQHF. DNA of the CDR3: TGTGCCAGCAGTTCTCCGGGACAGGGATTTCAGCCCCAGCATTTT. V is TRBV28 and J is TRBJ1-5; 9 bases match TRBD1. The CDR3 extends over 15 amino acids. The V gene end was trimmed by 4 bases and the J gene end by 6 bases; junction bases not matched to a gene: 7. Looked up from germline, CDR1 is MDHEN and CDR2 is SYDVKM.